A single sample is the source of the 29 T cell receptor beta chains below, sequenced in a study of T cells in Graves' hyperthyroidism and ophthalmopathy. Amplification of TCR beta CDR3 regions used RNA as the template. The HTBI primer set served for first-round RT-PCR of the TCR CDR3. TCRdb reanalysed the multiplex PCR reads using MiXCR and keeps one entry per CDR3 protein. The sample carries about 700,000 distinct CDR3 sequences, less than 15% recorded once. The sequenced material came from blood. All receptors come from a woman aged 18-35 years with Graves' hyperthyroidism.

The gene calls are TRBV18 and TRBJ2-7, with D uncertain. CDR1 is KGHSH and CDR2 is LQKENI in the germline V gene. Trimming stripped 2 bases from V and 3 bases from J, with 11 bases between. The CDR3 totals 14 residues. The DNA of the CDR3 is TGTGCCAGCTCACCAGGTCCCCACATCTACGAGCAGTACTTC. Its protein is CASSPGPHIYEQYF. The full variable domain, completed using reference TRBV18 and TRBJ2-7, is NAGVMQNPRHLVRRRGQEARLRCSPMKGHSHVYWYRQLPEEGLKFMVYLQKENIIDESGMPKERFSAEFPKEGPSILRIQQVVRGDSAAYFCASSPGPHIYEQYFGPGTRLTVT.

About this clonotype itself: This may stem from a read error, because a much larger clone lies one nucleotide away. This chain links TRBV20-1 with TRBJ2-1; perhaps TRBD2 as D (5 bases). The CDR3 extends over 12 amino acids. Trimming took 3 bases from V and 8 from J, leaving 11 bases between them. The V gene's germline CDR1 is DFQATT and CDR2 SNEGSKA (reference sequence). The CDR3 region is CSASGETDEQFF. DNA for the CDR3: TGCAGTGCTAGCGGGGAGACTGATGAGCAGTTCTTC.

The sample holds many counts of this clonotype. The V gene is TRBV29-1, the J gene TRBJ1-2, with TRBD1 matching 9 bases. The germline gives CDR1 SQVTM, CDR2 ANQGSEA. The trim removed 0 bases at V and 3 bases at J, leaving 11 bases unmatched. The CDR3 contains 17 residues. This CDR3 is CSVEDLGTGIDDYGYTF. As DNA, the CDR3 is TGCAGCGTTGAAGACCTCGGGACAGGGATTGACGACTATGGCTACACCTTC.

Many counts were recorded for this clonotype. This chain joins TRBV6-1 and TRBJ2-3, with 8 bases aligning to TRBD2. Germline assignment: CDR1 MNHNS and CDR2 SASEGT. J gave up 4 bases and V 5 bases, and 17 bases lay outside the gene matches. The CDR3 consists of 18 residues. The chain's CDR3 is CASSPDRTSGRGPDTQYF. CDR3 DNA: TGTGCCAGCAGTCCCGACCGAACTAGCGGTCGAGGCCCAGATACGCAGTATTTT.

V usage is TRBV6-6 and J usage is TRBJ2-7; TRBD2 matches 9 bases. CDR3 length equals 15 residues. V dropped 0 bases and J dropped 4; count of bases not matched to a gene: 4. Germline assignment: CDR1 MNHNY and CDR2 SVGAGI (reference sequence). DNA of the CDR3: TGTGCCAGCAGTTACTCTAGCGGGAGTGGTTACGAGCAGTACTTC. This sequence encodes CASSYSSGSGYEQYF.

The table lists this clonotype with a few counts. The chain joins TRBV12-5 to TRBJ2-3; D unresolved. In germline, CDR1 is LGHNT, CDR2 FRNRAP. V was shortened by 7 bases and J by 6 bases, with 14 bases between the two germline ends. The CDR3 consists of 13 residues. CDR3 sequence: CASAPTRGDTQYF. The CDR3 DNA is TGTGCTAGTGCCCCGACACGTGGGGATACGCAGTATTTT.

This clonotype was recorded many times. The chain recombines TRBV28 with TRBJ2-5, with no clear D. This CDR3 is built from 14 residues. Trimming pared 5 bases from V and 5 bases from J, leaving 15 bases between. CDR1 is MDHEN and CDR2 is SYDVKM in the germline V gene. CDR3 sequence reads: CASSQSDAQETQYF. CDR3 DNA: TGTGCCAGCAGTCAAAGTGATGCCCAGGAGACCCAGTACTTC.

The chain links TRBV27 to TRBJ2-4; maybe TRBD1 (7 bases). The CDR3 covers 18 residues. CDR1 MNHEY and CDR2 SMNVEV come from the germline V gene (reference sequence). V was cut by 3 bases and J by 0 bases, with 18 bases left in between. In nucleotides, the CDR3 is TGTGCCAGCAGTTTGAAGGGGGCGGGAATCCTAGCCAAAAACATTCAGTACTTC. Protein sequence: CASSLKGAGILAKNIQYF.

There are many counts of this clonotype. This chain joins TRBV7-9 and TRBJ2-1; TRBD2 aligns across 14 bases. Germline trimming cut 3 bases from V and 2 bases from J; bases unmatched to any gene: 21. Germline-derived CDR1 and CDR2 are SEHNR and FQNEAQ (reference sequence). CDR3 length equals 23 residues. CDR3 amino acids: CASSLGNWLPPGLAGETYNEQFF. CDR3 in DNA: TGTGCCAGCAGCTTGGGTAACTGGCTGCCCCCGGGACTAGCGGGAGAGACCTACAATGAGCAGTTCTTC.

This clonotype was seen a few times. The chain uses TRBV6-5 and TRBJ2-1, with TRBD2 matching over 10 bases. This CDR3 contains 17 residues. CDR1 and CDR2 (germline): MNHEY, SVGAGI. After removal of 0 bases from V and 9 bases from J, the junction contained 11 bases not matched to a gene. CDR3 nucleotide sequence: TGTGCCAGCAGTTACTCGGGAGCGGGAGGGCGAAAAATTGAGCAGTTCTTC. Its protein is CASSYSGAGGRKIEQFF.

This clonotype was found many times. The V and J genes are TRBV6-2 or TRBV6-3 and TRBJ2-7; D is ambiguous. From germline, CDR1 is MNHEY and CDR2 SVGEGT. CDR3 length equals 13 residues. Trimming removed 2 bases from V and 6 bases from J, with 11 bases in between. CDR3 nucleotides: TGTGCCAGCAGTTACGTCGGAGTCACCGAGCAGTACTTC. Translation: CASSYVGVTEQYF.

This clonotype was detected a few times. The chain uses TRBV28 and TRBJ2-2, with a weak D call TRBD2 (6 bases). V lost 6 bases to trimming and J lost 1 base, with 15 bases between them. This CDR3 region has 16 residues. Germline V gives CDR1 MDHEN, CDR2 SYDVKM. The CDR3 region has the DNA TGTGCCAGCAGGAGCCCTTTGGGGGGGAACACCGGGGAGCTGTTTTTT. Residues: CASRSPLGGNTGELFF.

The V and J genes are TRBV20-1 and TRBJ2-3; 11 bases are a match to TRBD2. J gave up 3 bases and V 5 bases, and 10 bases lay outside the gene matches. The CDR3 consists of 16 residues. Germline lookup yields CDR1 DFQATT and CDR2 SNEGSKA (reference sequence). For the CDR3, the DNA is TGCAGTGCTCCTCCTAGCGGGAGGCTTAGGACAGATACGCAGTATTTT. Amino acid sequence: CSAPPSGRLRTDTQYF.

This chain links TRBV5-1 with TRBJ2-1, with 10 nucleotides matching TRBD2. CDR3 length: 15 amino acids. Germline V gene data show CDR1 as SGHRS and CDR2 as YFSETQ. The J segment lost 4 bases and the V segment lost 5 bases, leaving 6 bases of the junction unmatched. CDR3 amino acids: CASRPSGSLYNEQFF. The CDR3 DNA sequence: TGCGCCAGCAGACCTAGCGGGAGCCTTTACAATGAGCAGTTCTTC.

This clonotype was seen at least ten times. The CDR3 DNA reads as TGCAGTGCTAGTAACCCGAACACCGGGGAGCTGTTTTTT. This sequence encodes CSASNPNTGELFF. The chain uses TRBV20-1 and TRBJ2-2, with D unclear. Per germline, CDR1 DFQATT and CDR2 SNEGSKA (reference sequence). Trimming cost V 3 bases and J 0 bases, with 5 bases left between them. This CDR3 contains 13 residues.

This clonotype has ten or more counts. The V and J genes are TRBV3-1 and TRBJ2-2, with D possibly TRBD1 on 5 matching bases. Germline loops: CDR1 LGHDT, CDR2 YNNKEL (reference sequence). This CDR3 contains 15 residues. Trimming shortened V by 1 base and J by 7 bases, and 13 bases separated the two germline ends. The CDR3 here is CASSQGAGFFGELFF. The CDR3 region has the DNA TGTGCCAGCAGCCAAGGAGCAGGGTTTTTCGGGGAGCTGTTTTTT.

This clonotype has more than one count but fewer than ten. The gene calls are TRBV14 and TRBJ2-1; D remains ambiguous. The CDR3 runs to 15 residues. The V gene's germline CDR1 is SGHDN and CDR2 FVKESK. V lost 1 base, J lost 4 bases, and 11 bases lay in between. The CDR3 region is CASSQGPSRYNEQFF. The CDR3 DNA sequence: TGTGCCAGCAGCCAAGGTCCTAGTCGTTACAATGAGCAGTTCTTC.

This sequence joins TRBV4-1 and TRBJ2-1; tentative D call: TRBD2 (5 bases). V was pared by 3 bases and J by 0 bases, with 12 bases between. Germline CDR1 MGHRA, CDR2 YSYEKL. This CDR3 has 16 residues. For the CDR3, the DNA is TGCGCCAGCAGCCATTCCACGGGGAGCTCCTACAATGAGCAGTTCTTC. Translating it yields CASSHSTGSSYNEQFF.

This clonotype was observed a handful of times. This chain connects TRBV29-1 to TRBJ2-1, with 11 bases lining up with TRBD2. V was pared by 6 bases and J by 15 bases, with 13 bases of the junction left unmatched. This CDR3 spans 13 amino acids. Germline V gene sequence: CDR1 SQVTM, CDR2 ANQGSEA. The CDR3 sequence: CSVRAGTSGKGFF. The CDR3, as DNA: TGCAGCGTCCGTGCCGGGACTAGCGGCAAGGGGTTCTTC.

This clonotype showed up just a few times. This sequence joins TRBV5-4 and TRBJ2-7, with D perhaps TRBD1 or TRBD2 (5 bases each). Trimming stripped 0 bases from V and 7 bases from J, with 20 bases between. The CDR3 loop spans 16 amino acids. Germline assignment: CDR1 SGHNT and CDR2 YYREEE (reference sequence). Here the CDR3 reads CASSLAPGPSGGEQYF. The CDR3 DNA reads as TGTGCCAGCAGCTTGGCCCCGGGACCCAGTGGCGGTGAGCAGTACTTC.

The CDR3 spells CASCQTGVTGELFF. The CDR3 DNA is TGTGCCAGCTGCCAAACCGGGGTGACCGGGGAGCTGTTTTTT. This sequence joins TRBV2 and TRBJ2-2; a weak D match, TRBD2 (5 bases). Germline loops: CDR1 SNHLY, CDR2 FYNNEI. With 8 bases removed from V and 5 bases from J, the gap between germline ends came to 15 bases. The CDR3 is made up of 14 amino acids.

This clonotype showed up many times. The V and J genes are TRBV20-1 and TRBJ1-1, with a tentative D call TRBD1 (5 bases). Trimming took 4 bases from V and 1 from J, leaving 10 bases between them. Germline CDR1 is DFQATT and CDR2 is SNEGSKA (reference sequence). CDR3 length equals 13 residues. Here the CDR3 reads CSAMRGSNTEAFF. CDR3 coding DNA: TGCAGTGCTATGCGGGGGTCGAACACTGAAGCTTTCTTT.

This clonotype showed up just a few times. The chain links TRBV14 to TRBJ2-1; D unresolved. Trimming took 1 base from V and 5 from J, leaving 15 bases between them. The CDR3 spans 16 residues. CDR1 is SGHDN, CDR2 FVKESK, per germline. The CDR3 loop reads CASSQVYQRYNNEQFF. The CDR3 DNA is TGTGCCAGCAGCCAAGTTTATCAGCGATATAACAATGAGCAGTTCTTC. Complete variable domain (other parts from reference TRBV14 and TRBJ2-1): EAGVTQFPSHSVIEKGQTVTLRCDPISGHDNLYWYRRVMGKEIKFLLHFVKESKQDESGMPNNRFLAERTGGTYSTLKVQPAELEDSGVYFCASSQVYQRYNNEQFFGPGTRLTVL.

The chain combines TRBV10-3 with TRBJ2-7; 10 bases match TRBD1. Germline loops: CDR1 ENHRY, CDR2 SYGVKD. CDR3 size: 15 residues. V lost 2 bases and J lost 2; bases outside the gene matches: 3. DNA for the CDR3: TGTGCCATCAGTGAGGGGGACAGGGGCCCCTACGAGCAGTACTTC. Amino acids: CAISEGDRGPYEQYF.

This clonotype was counted between two and nine times. The chain combines TRBV7-3 with TRBJ2-5, with D perhaps given as TRBD1 or TRBD2 (5 bases each). Germline V gene sequence: CDR1 SGHTA, CDR2 FQGTGA. Trimming cost V 5 bases and J 4 bases, with 11 bases left between them. CDR3 length: 13 residues. The CDR3 DNA is TGTGCCAGCAGCCCCGGGGCCCCAGAGACCCAGTACTTC. Translating gives CASSPGAPETQYF. The complete variable domain, with remaining parts taken from reference TRBV7-3 and TRBJ2-5, reads GAGVSQTPSNKVTEKGKYVELRCDPISGHTALYWYRQSLGQGPEFLIYFQGTGAADDSGLPNDRFFAVRPEGSVSTLKIQRTERGDSAVYLCASSPGAPETQYFGPGTRLLVL.

The chain uses TRBV30 and TRBJ1-6, with D unclear. This CDR3 has 15 amino acids. Trimming took off 3 bases at V and 0 bases at J, with 9 bases between the two ends. Per germline, CDR1 GTSNPN and CDR2 SVGIG (reference sequence). For the CDR3, the DNA is TGTGCCTGGAGATCGGGTCGCTCCTATAATTCACCCCTCCACTTT. It codes for CAWRSGRSYNSPLHF. The full variable domain, in which reference TRBV30 and TRBJ1-6 provide the parts outside the CDR3, is SQTIHQWPATLVQPVGSPLSLECTVEGTSNPNLYWYRQAAGRGLQLLFYSVGIGQISSEVPQNLSASRPQDRQFILSSKKLLLSDSGFYLCAWRSGRSYNSPLHFGNGTRLTVT.

This clonotype was seen a few times. The V and J genes are TRBV10-3 and TRBJ2-7, with 13 bases lining up with TRBD2. V shed 10 bases and J 5 bases; nucleotides not matched to a gene: 8. The CDR3 covers 14 residues. Germline V lookup: CDR1 ENHRY, CDR2 SYGVKD. The CDR3 nucleotides read TGTGCCACCCGAGGACTAGCGGGAGATAACGAGCAGTACTTC. It encodes CATRGLAGDNEQYF.

The table lists this clonotype with many counts. V is TRBV5-6 and J is TRBJ2-1; D is ambiguous. The CDR3 extends over 14 amino acids. V shed 0 bases and J shed 6 bases, with 10 bases lying between them. Germline values: CDR1 SGHDT, CDR2 YYEEEE. In DNA, the CDR3 is TGTGCCAGCAGCTTGGGTGTTCCGGGCAATGAGCAGTTCTTC. Its protein is CASSLGVPGNEQFF.

V gene TRBV12-3 or TRBV12-4 combines with J gene TRBJ2-3, with 10 bases identical to TRBD2. The trim removed 5 bases at V and 5 bases at J, leaving 10 bases unmatched. The CDR3 totals 16 residues. The CDR3 loop reads CASSPGSGRALDTQYF. The CDR3, as DNA: TGTGCCAGCAGTCCAGGAAGCGGGAGGGCCTTAGATACGCAGTATTTT.